The 14 T cell receptor beta chains reported below all come from one sample, sequenced in a study of T-cell memory formation after mild COVID-19. TCRdb fed the 5' RACE reads into MiXCR, producing one record per CDR3 protein. The repertoire includes 150,000 to 200,000 distinct CDR3 sequences, 31% of them detected once, and more than 10% sits in the top ten. Sequenced: PBMCs or a T cell subset sorted from them (not recorded which). The source is an adult woman who had mild COVID-19 (a few samples of this study predate the infection). Cell type and time point are not known.

Only a few counts were recorded for this clonotype. The V gene is TRBV20-1, the J gene TRBJ2-7; D ambiguous. The CDR3 loop spans 13 amino acids. The germline V gene encodes CDR1 DFQATT and CDR2 SNEGSKA (reference sequence). Deletions cut 4 bases from V and 2 bases from J, with 12 bases between. This chain's CDR3 is CSATDDITYEQYF. DNA of the CDR3: TGCAGTGCTACCGATGACATAACCTACGAGCAGTACTTC.

This clonotype was seen more than once but under ten times. The CDR3 DNA reads TGCGCCAGCAGCTTATCGGCGGGCTTGAACACTGAAGCTTTCTTT. It encodes CASSLSAGLNTEAFF. The rearrangement links TRBV5-1 to TRBJ1-1; D call uncertain. The CDR3 is made up of 15 amino acids. Trimming removed 2 bases at V and 0 bases at J, with 11 bases between. Per the germline V gene, CDR1 is SGHRS and CDR2 is YFSETQ.

This chain uses TRBV29-1 with TRBJ1-1; no firm D call. Germline loops: CDR1 SQVTM, CDR2 ANQGSEA. The CDR3 consists of 11 residues. Between the trimmed V and J ends, which lost 2 bases and 6 bases, there was a span of 7 bases. This chain's CDR3 is CSVEKVAEAFF. The CDR3 region has the DNA TGCAGCGTTGAAAAAGTTGCTGAAGCTTTCTTT. The full variable domain, its missing parts supplied by reference TRBV29-1 and TRBJ1-1, is SAVISQKPSRDICQRGTSLTIQCQVDSQVTMMFWYRQQPGQSLTLIATANQGSEATYESGFVIDKFPISRPNLTFSTLTVSNMSPEDSSIYLCSVEKVAEAFFGQGTRLTVV.

This clonotype was observed a handful of times. The rearrangement joins TRBV12-3 or TRBV12-4 to TRBJ2-1; D unclear. The CDR3 runs 11 residues. With 7 bases removed from V and 6 bases from J, the gap between germline ends came to 7 bases. CDR3 region: CASTLSNEQFF. The CDR3 DNA reads TGTGCCAGCACCCTTTCCAATGAGCAGTTCTTC.

This chain joins TRBV12-3 or TRBV12-4 and TRBJ2-1; D tentatively reads TRBD1 or TRBD2 (5 bases each). The CDR3 extends over 14 amino acids. Trimming removed 4 bases at V and 5 bases at J, with 12 bases between. CDR3 bases: TGTGCCAGCAGTTGGTCGGGACCCCACAATGAGCAGTTCTTC. Translation gives CASSWSGPHNEQFF.

The genes are TRBV5-6 and TRBJ1-5; TRBD1 is a possible D gene (6 bases). CDR3 length: 15 residues. V lost 0 bases and J lost 2, with 9 bases in between. The germline V gene encodes CDR1 SGHDT and CDR2 YYEEEE. The CDR3 nucleotides read TGTGCCAGCAGCTTGGAGGGGGGGGGCAATCAGCCCCAGCATTTT. Its protein product is CASSLEGGGNQPQHF.

This clonotype was observed a few times. The V call is TRBV20-1, the J call TRBJ2-3, with a tentative D call TRBD2 (6 bases). The CDR3 consists of 16 residues. Germline values: CDR1 DFQATT, CDR2 SNEGSKA (reference sequence). The V and J ends lost 2 bases and 6 bases respectively, with 21 bases between them. CDR3 nucleotide sequence: TGCAGTGCTAGAACCACGCTGGAGGGCCTCGTGGATACGCAGTATTTT. It yields the protein CSARTTLEGLVDTQYF.

This sequence joins TRBV5-1 and TRBJ2-1; 8 bases agree with TRBD2. The V and J ends lost 3 bases and 10 bases, in that order; junction bases with no gene match: 9. The CDR3 extends over 14 amino acids. Germline V gene data show CDR1 as SGHRS and CDR2 as YFSETQ. In nucleotides, the CDR3 is TGCGCCAGCAGCTCCGAACCCGGACTAGCCGAGCAGTTCTTC. This translates into CASSSEPGLAEQFF.

This clonotype was seen more than once but under ten times. The J gene is TRBJ2-2, the V gene TRBV29-1, with a possible D match to TRBD1 (6 bases). V gave up 2 bases and J gave up 0 bases, with 10 bases separating them. Germline V lookup: CDR1 SQVTM, CDR2 ANQGSEA. This CDR3 contains 15 residues. CDR3 region: CSVENRVANTGELFF. DNA for the CDR3: TGCAGCGTTGAAAACAGGGTCGCGAACACCGGGGAGCTGTTTTTT.

This clonotype was observed a handful of times. The J gene is TRBJ1-1, the V gene TRBV29-1; 9 nucleotides agree with TRBD1. Unmatched junction bases numbered 6, after V lost 3 bases and J lost 1 base. Per the germline V gene, CDR1 is SQVTM and CDR2 is ANQGSEA. The CDR3 sequence is 15 residues long. CDR3: CSVEGQGVRNTEAFF. The DNA for the CDR3 is TGCAGCGTTGAGGGACAGGGTGTACGGAACACTGAAGCTTTCTTT. The full variable domain, its missing parts supplied by reference TRBV29-1 and TRBJ1-1, is SAVISQKPSRDICQRGTSLTIQCQVDSQVTMMFWYRQQPGQSLTLIATANQGSEATYESGFVIDKFPISRPNLTFSTLTVSNMSPEDSSIYLCSVEGQGVRNTEAFFGQGTRLTVV.

The rearrangement links TRBV2 to TRBJ1-5; D uncertain. This CDR3 has 14 residues. Trimming cost V 2 bases and J 3 bases, with 8 bases left between them. Germline V gene sequence: CDR1 SNHLY, CDR2 FYNNEI. CDR3 nucleotide sequence: TGTGCCAGCAGTGAAAGAGGGAACAATCAGCCCCAGCATTTT. Its protein is CASSERGNNQPQHF.

This clonotype was seen only a few times. V gene TRBV6-1 combines with J gene TRBJ2-5, with D possibly being TRBD2 (5 bases). The CDR3 runs to 14 residues. Germline V lookup: CDR1 MNHNS, CDR2 SASEGT. The V and J ends lost 8 bases and 1 base respectively, with 14 bases between them. CDR3: CASVLSRGQETQYF. The CDR3 bases are TGTGCCAGCGTCCTCTCCCGGGGCCAAGAGACCCAGTACTTC.

This chain uses TRBV29-1 with TRBJ1-4; D is unclear. The CDR3 is 11 residues long. Trimming removed 4 bases from V and 1 base from J, with 1 base in between. The germline CDR1 and CDR2 sequences are SQVTM and ANQGSEA. The DNA of the CDR3 is TGCAGCGTTGTAACTAATGAAAAACTGTTTTTT. Its translation is CSVVTNEKLFF.

Comments on this clonotype: Germline and junction disagree at one end, which may indicate a read error. CDR3 region: CASSSPSGANVMTF. The CDR3 nucleotides are TGTGCCAGCAGCTCGCCCTCTGGGGCCAACGTCATGACTTTC. The rearrangement joins TRBV7-6 to TRBJ2-6; TRBD1 is a possible D gene (5 bases). CDR1 and CDR2 from the germline V gene are SGHVS and FNYEAQ. The CDR3 is 14 amino acids.